One T cell receptor (beta chain) is described in this entry. This sample is drawn from a study of shared clonotypes between healthy human individuals. Profiled with immunoSEQ multiplex PCR; TCRdb holds only in-frame clones, not every one. Counted here are around 550,000 clones, 85% to 95% occurring once; the ten biggest clones make up over 0.09%. The CDR3 is 14 amino acids. With 8 bases clipped from V and 2 bases from J, the junction kept 6 bases outside the gene matches. Per germline, CDR1 SNHLY and CDR2 FYNNEI. Terminally differentiated effector memory CD45RA+ cells were excluded by CCR7 positive selection of CD45RO-negative cells. The study drew all its donors from Caucasian adults living in Nashville, Tennessee.

This sequence joins TRBV2 and TRBJ2-7, with 10 bases identical to TRBD1. The origin of this receptor is a woman under 40 in good health. The source material was naive CD8+ T cells sorted from blood. Here the CDR3 reads CASRAGTGAYEQYF. As DNA, the CDR3 is TGTGCCAGCCGGGCCGGGACAGGGGCCTACGAGCAGTACTTC.